This TCR beta chain emerged from a study of CD8+ T cells in alopecia areata. Study observations and caveats: It was less clear whether patients shared TCRs than it was in mice, possibly because of HLA. Researchers report lesional scalp, most notably alopecia totalis/universalis, outstripped normal scalp in clonality.

Only a few counts were recorded for this clone. Its target is not known. The CDR3 extends over 14 amino acids. Per germline, CDR1 SEHNR and CDR2 FQNEAQ (reference sequence). The germline V and J ends were trimmed by 5 bases and 1 base, with 11 bases remaining between them. Treatment: oral pan-JAK inhibitor, 5-10 mg twice daily. Reverse transcribed after extraction, RNA yielded cDNA as the sequencing template. Here immunoSEQ multiplex PCR was the method, and the copy in TCRdb shows in-frame clones only, minus some. The data contain under 200,000 clones, less than 80% of them singletons. The receptor comes from a human donor with alopecia areata. The V and J genes are TRBV7-9 and TRBJ1-1, with D perhaps matching TRBD1 (5 bases). Sample: CD4+ T cells sorted from blood, taken at week 24, from a patient treated with tofacitinib. The CDR3 here is CASSISTGNTEAFF. CDR3 coding DNA: TGTGCCAGCAGCATCTCCACAGGGAACACTGAAGCTTTCTTT.